This T cell receptor beta chain was retrieved from a study of blood T cell repertoires in COVID-19. Overall study: Samples came from the United States, Italy and Spain, spanning acute and convalescent COVID-19. PBMCs, B-cell-depleted T cells, or T cells provided the cDNA or gDNA that made up the material.

CDR3 length: 16 residues. Germline V gene lookup returns CDR1 PRHDT and CDR2 FYEKMQ (reference sequence). The V end was cut by 1 base, the J end by 6 bases, with 15 bases between. Original data processing: Estimation of nucleated cell counts was performed using reference gene primer amplification. Clones were read by immunoSEQ multiplex PCR, and TCRdb kept only the in-frame ones, dropping some. V and J calls and clone size come straight from that table; D and trimming were deduced from the DNA. The data contain about 150,000 clones, about 73% of them singletons. The sequence came from a man older than 75 with acute or convalescent COVID-19. Sequencing was carried out using peripheral blood. The rearrangement joins TRBV13 to TRBJ2-2; a weak D match, TRBD1 (7 bases). The CDR3 protein is CASSLEPDREAGELFF. CDR3 nucleotides: TGTGCCAGCAGCTTAGAACCCGACAGGGAGGCCGGGGAGCTGTTTTTT.